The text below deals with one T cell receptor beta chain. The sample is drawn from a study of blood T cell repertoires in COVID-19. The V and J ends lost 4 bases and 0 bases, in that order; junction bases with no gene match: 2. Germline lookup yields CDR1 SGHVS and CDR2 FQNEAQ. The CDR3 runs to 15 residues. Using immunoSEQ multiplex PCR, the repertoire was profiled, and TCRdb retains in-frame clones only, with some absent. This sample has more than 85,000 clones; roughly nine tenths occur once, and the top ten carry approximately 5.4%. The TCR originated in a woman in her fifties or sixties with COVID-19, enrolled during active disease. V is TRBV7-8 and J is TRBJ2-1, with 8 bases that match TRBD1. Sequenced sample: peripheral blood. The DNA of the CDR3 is TGTGCCAGCAGCTCAACAGGGGGCTCCTACAATGAGCAGTTCTTC. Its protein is CASSSTGGSYNEQFF.